The 28 T cell receptor beta chains below were found in one sample sequenced in a study of beta chain features in type 1 diabetes. Study outcomes and limitations: TCRB CDR3s were moderately but significantly shorter in Type 1 diabetes patients in all four CD4+ subsets.

The study reverse transcribed the entire isolated RNA, so it sequenced expressed TCRB transcripts. Sequencing was performed with immunoSEQ multiplex PCR; in TCRdb, only in-frame clones are kept and a portion is missing. The data contain over 120,000 clones, approximately 13% of them singletons. What these receptors recognize is not known. Sequenced sample: central memory CD4+ T cells from blood. These receptors all stem from a man aged 18 to 30 with type 1 diabetes.

This clone was counted only a few times. The DNA of the CDR3 is TGTGCCACCAGGACAGACCTAACCAACTATGGCTACACCTTC. This sequence encodes CATRTDLTNYGYTF. The gene calls are TRBV10-3 and TRBJ1-2, with D possibly TRBD1 on 6 matching bases. Trimming removed 10 bases from V and 2 bases from J, with 17 bases in between. The CDR3 has 14 residues. Germline values: CDR1 ENHRY, CDR2 SYGVKD.

This clone occurred a few times. The V and J genes are TRBV13 and TRBJ1-1; no reliable D call. V was clipped by 4 bases and J by 1 base, with 7 bases between them. The CDR3 spans 13 residues. Germline V gives CDR1 PRHDT, CDR2 FYEKMQ (reference sequence). The CDR3 DNA follows: TGTGCCAGCAGCTCCAAACCGAACACTGAAGCTTTCTTT. As protein: CASSSKPNTEAFF.

CDR3 sequence (DNA): TGTGCCGTTGGGAACAGGGTATCGTCGCTTGACGAGACCCAGTACTTC. Its translation: CAVGNRVSSLDETQYF. The chain combines TRBV7-9 with TRBJ2-5, with D possibly matching TRBD1 (6 bases). V was trimmed by 11 bases and J by 5 bases, leaving 27 bases between them. Germline loops: CDR1 SEHNR, CDR2 FQNEAQ (reference sequence). There are 16 residues in the CDR3.

This clone turned up a few times. The V gene is TRBV7-2, the J gene TRBJ2-5; a possible D gene is TRBD2 (5 bases). Germline lookup yields CDR1 SGHTA and CDR2 FQGNSA. The CDR3 contains 12 residues. Trimming removed 5 bases at V and 8 bases at J, with 12 bases between. The CDR3 reads CASSPITSTQYF. CDR3 bases: TGTGCCAGCAGCCCTATTACTAGTACCCAGTACTTC.

This clone has only a few counts. The chain recombines TRBV19 with TRBJ1-5; 8 bases align to TRBD1. In germline, CDR1 is LNHDA, CDR2 SQIVND (reference sequence). The trim removed 7 bases at V and 2 bases at J, leaving 7 bases unmatched. The length of the CDR3 is 15 residues. This chain's CDR3 is CASTGWTGRNQPQHF. The CDR3 DNA reads as TGTGCCAGTACCGGATGGACAGGGCGCAATCAGCCCCAGCATTTT.

The chain recombines TRBV13 with TRBJ2-7, with D possibly TRBD1 on 5 matching bases. The V end was cut by 5 bases, the J end by 2 bases, with 22 bases between. Germline CDR1 and CDR2: PRHDT and FYEKMQ (reference sequence). The CDR3 length is 17 residues. The CDR3 DNA is TGTGCCAGCAGCCACCGACTGGACATGATTGGGGCCTACGAGCAGTACTTC. This gives the protein CASSHRLDMIGAYEQYF.

The CDR3 DNA reads TGTGCCAGCAGCCCCAGCGGGGGGAACCCGAACACCGGGGAGCTGTTTTTT. Protein: CASSPSGGNPNTGELFF. The chain joins TRBV9 to TRBJ2-2; 9 nucleotides match TRBD2. The trim removed 4 bases at V and 0 bases at J, leaving 7 bases unmatched. Germline CDR1 reads SGDLS; CDR2 reads YYNGEE. CDR3 length: 17 residues.

The CDR3 region has the DNA TGTGCCTGGACCCTGGGACAGACAGATACGCAGTATTTT. Amino acid sequence: CAWTLGQTDTQYF. The chain links TRBV30 to TRBJ2-3, with 7 bases fitting TRBD1. V shed 4 bases, J shed 3 bases, and the junction held 4 bases outside the gene matches. The CDR3 contains 13 residues. Germline CDR1 and CDR2: GTSNPN and SVGIG (reference sequence).

A few counts support this clone. J is TRBJ2-5 and V is TRBV5-1; D is unclear. The CDR3 covers 12 residues. V was shortened by 0 bases and J by 3 bases, with 3 bases between the two germline ends. CDR1 SGHRS and CDR2 YFSETQ come from the germline V gene. The CDR3 coding sequence is TGCGCCAGCAGCTTGGGGGAAGAGACCCAGTACTTC. Translating gives CASSLGEETQYF.

Only a few counts were recorded for this clone. The chain recombines TRBV4-2 with TRBJ2-3, with 8 bases fitting TRBD2. Germline assignment: CDR1 LGHNA and CDR2 YNFKEQ. The CDR3 consists of 16 residues. Trimming cost V 0 bases and J 4 bases; bases outside gene matches: 6. The CDR3 loop is CASSQDRRGGSDTQYF. In DNA, the CDR3 is TGTGCCAGCAGCCAAGATCGACGGGGGGGCTCAGATACGCAGTATTTT.

This clone occurred a few times. The chain is built from TRBV7-3 and TRBJ2-1, with 9 bases identical to TRBD1. Per germline, CDR1 SGHTA and CDR2 FQGTGA. CDR3 length equals 15 residues. V lost 4 bases to trimming and J lost 3 bases; unmatched junction nucleotides: 4. The CDR3: CASSSGQGGYNEQFF. CDR3 nucleotide sequence: TGTGCCAGCAGCTCGGGACAGGGTGGCTACAATGAGCAGTTCTTC.

The V gene is TRBV9, the J gene TRBJ2-7; 12 bases map to TRBD2. Trimming cost V 3 bases and J 5 bases; bases outside gene matches: 6. Germline loops: CDR1 SGDLS, CDR2 YYNGEE. This CDR3 region has 15 residues. The CDR3 is CASSAGLAGQDEQYF. CDR3 nucleotides: TGTGCCAGCAGCGCCGGACTAGCGGGGCAAGACGAGCAGTACTTC.

The gene calls are TRBV5-4 and TRBJ1-2; D remains unclear. Germline CDR1 SGHNT, CDR2 YYREEE (reference sequence). The V gene lost 5 bases and the J gene lost 2 bases, with 7 bases spanning the gap. CDR3 length: 12 amino acids. The CDR3 nucleotides read TGTGCCAGCAGTCAGATAAACTATGGCTACACCTTC. Amino acids: CASSQINYGYTF.

V and J are TRBV18 and TRBJ1-2; TRBD1 might be the D (5 bases). The CDR3 contains 13 residues. V was pared by 4 bases and J by 1 base, with 7 bases between. From germline, CDR1 is KGHSH and CDR2 LQKENI. The CDR3 loop reads CASSQGVNYGYTF. The CDR3 region has the DNA TGTGCCAGCTCACAAGGGGTTAACTATGGCTACACCTTC.

This clone was seen only a few times. The chain employs TRBV30 and TRBJ2-7, with TRBD1 matching over 8 bases. V lost 7 bases to trimming and J lost 2 bases; unmatched junction nucleotides: 4. Germline V gene sequence: CDR1 GTSNPN, CDR2 SVGIG (reference sequence). CDR3 length: 12 amino acids. The CDR3, as DNA: TGTGCCTTGGGACAGGCCACCTACGAGCAGTACTTC. Protein: CALGQATYEQYF.

This sequence joins TRBV7-2 and TRBJ1-2, with no clear D. There are 13 residues in the CDR3. V lost 7 bases and J 8 bases, leaving 17 bases between the germline ends. The germline V gene has CDR1 SGHTA and CDR2 FQGNSA. CDR3 in amino acids: CASTPPAGMGYTF. As DNA, the CDR3 is TGTGCCAGCACCCCCCCGGCGGGTATGGGCTACACCTTC.

The rearrangement joins TRBV7-6 to TRBJ2-5; 12 positions match TRBD2. The length of the CDR3 is 16 residues. Per germline, CDR1 SGHVS and CDR2 FNYEAQ. Germline trimming cut 5 bases from V and 6 bases from J; bases unmatched to any gene: 10. CDR3 in DNA: TGTGCCAGCAGCCAACAGGCTAGCGGGGGGGCTAAGACCCAGTACTTC. It specifies CASSQQASGGAKTQYF.

The CDR3 DNA follows: TGTGCCAGCAGCAGGGACAGGGCGGATGAGCAGTTCTTC. Its translation is CASSRDRADEQFF. The V call is TRBV11-2, the J call TRBJ2-1; 9 positions agree with TRBD1. The CDR3 totals 13 residues. Germline CDR1 is SGHAT and CDR2 is FQNNGV. Unmatched junction bases numbered 4, after V lost 5 bases and J lost 8 bases.

V and J are TRBV6-6 and TRBJ2-7; D tentatively fits TRBD1 or TRBD2 (5 bases each). V was trimmed by 4 bases and J by 6 bases, leaving 16 bases between them. The CDR3 has 14 amino acids. CDR1 is MNHNY, CDR2 SVGAGI, per germline (reference sequence). The CDR3 coding sequence is TGTGCCAGCAGTTTGTCAGGGACCCTCGGCGAGCAGTACTTC. This gives the protein CASSLSGTLGEQYF.

This clone was found a few times. The CDR3 DNA is TGTGCCAGTAGTCCTTTTTATCAGGGACAGGAGCAGTTCTTC. Translated: CASSPFYQGQEQFF. The chain employs TRBV19 and TRBJ2-1; 7 bases agree with TRBD1. Losses at the gene ends were 5 bases for V and 10 bases for J; bases not matched to a gene: 11. Per the germline V gene, CDR1 is LNHDA and CDR2 is SQIVND (reference sequence). The CDR3 extends over 14 amino acids.

The V and J genes are TRBV9 and TRBJ2-1; TRBD1 matches at 9 bases. The germline gives CDR1 SGDLS, CDR2 YYNGEE. The CDR3 loop spans 15 amino acids. Unmatched junction bases numbered 4, after V lost 3 bases and J lost 3 bases. The CDR3 DNA sequence: TGTGCCAGCAGCGAGAGGACAGGGGTCTACAATGAGCAGTTCTTC. This gives the protein CASSERTGVYNEQFF. The full variable domain, its missing parts supplied by reference TRBV9 and TRBJ2-1, is DSGVTQTPKHLITATGQRVTLRCSPRSGDLSVYWYQQSLDQGLQFLIQYYNGEERAKGNILERFSAQQFPDLHSELNLSSLELGDSALYFCASSERTGVYNEQFFGPGTRLTVL.

V is TRBV11-3 and J is TRBJ1-1; D uncertain. V was pared by 5 bases and J by 7 bases, with 14 bases between. Germline CDR1 reads SGHNT; CDR2 reads YENEEA. This CDR3 spans 13 amino acids. The CDR3 DNA is TGTGCCAGCAGCCCGGATGATTTCGGTGAAGCTTTCTTT. Its translation: CASSPDDFGEAFF. The full variable domain, with the rest looked up from reference TRBV11-3 and TRBJ1-1, is EAGVVQSPRYKIIEKKQPVAFWCNPISGHNTLYWYLQNLGQGPELLIRYENEEAVDDSQLPKDRFSAERLKGVDSTLKIQPAELGDSAVYLCASSPDDFGEAFFGQGTRLTVV.

This clone was seen a handful of times. The rearrangement links TRBV5-6 to TRBJ1-3; D is possibly TRBD1 (6 bases). Germline-derived CDR1 and CDR2 are SGHDT and YYEEEE. Deletions cut 4 bases from V and 9 bases from J, with 14 bases between. The CDR3 covers 13 residues. The CDR3 region has the DNA TGTGCCAGCAGCGCAGGACAGACTGTCACCATATATTTT. Its protein is CASSAGQTVTIYF.

This clone came up many times. The chain recombines TRBV30 with TRBJ1-1; D unresolved. This CDR3 spans 11 amino acids. Germline V gene sequence: CDR1 GTSNPN, CDR2 SVGIG (reference sequence). The V end lost 0 bases, the J end lost 6 bases, and 5 bases lay between the germline ends. The CDR3 coding sequence is TGTGCCTGGAGTGTACAGTCTGAAGCTTTCTTT. It specifies CAWSVQSEAFF.

This clone appeared a few times. J is TRBJ2-6 and V is TRBV20-1; no firm D call. CDR3 length equals 11 residues. Trimming cost V 3 bases and J 3 bases, with 0 bases left between them. Germline V gene data show CDR1 as DFQATT and CDR2 as SNEGSKA (reference sequence). CDR3 region: CSASGANVLTF. Here the CDR3 DNA reads TGCAGTGCTAGTGGGGCCAACGTCCTGACTTTC.

The chain is built from TRBV5-1 and TRBJ2-7, with a weak D call TRBD1 (6 bases). The germline gives CDR1 SGHRS, CDR2 YFSETQ. This CDR3 contains 12 residues. V shed 4 bases and J shed 5 bases, with 10 bases lying between them. This chain's CDR3 is CASSQNRDEQYF. The DNA for the CDR3 is TGCGCCAGCAGCCAAAACAGGGACGAGCAGTACTTC.

This clone was seen a few times. V is TRBV4-1 and J is TRBJ1-2, with 7 bases aligning to TRBD1. The CDR3 length is 14 residues. The germline V gene has CDR1 MGHRA and CDR2 YSYEKL. V gave up 0 bases and J gave up 7 bases; unmatched junction bases: 5. CDR3 residues: CASSQDLGTAGYTF. The DNA for the CDR3 is TGCGCCAGCAGCCAAGATTTGGGGACAGCTGGCTACACCTTC.

This clone was detected a few times. The chain couples TRBV14 to TRBJ2-1; tentative D call: TRBD1 (5 bases). Germline CDR1 reads SGHDN; CDR2 reads FVKESK. The ends were cut back, 4 bases at V and 5 bases at J, with 18 bases in the middle. The CDR3 sequence is 16 residues long. The DNA for the CDR3 is TGTGCCAGCAGCCTAAGACAGTTTTGGGGCGACAATGAGCAGTTCTTC. Translated: CASSLRQFWGDNEQFF.